Listed below are T cell receptor beta chains from one sample, sequenced in a study of blood T cell repertoires in COVID-19. Assay used: immunoSEQ multiplex PCR; TCRdb lists only in-frame clones, some missing. The sample consists of fewer than 250,000 clones, around 88% of them appearing once. The sequenced sample was peripheral blood. The receptors here all came from a man aged 50-59 years with active or convalescent COVID-19. Each CDR3 is given without its conserved first and last residue.

TRBJ1-4	TRBV30	AWSVGVANEKLF
TRBJ2-7	TRBV10-1	ASSEYVSGSYEQY
TRBJ1-2	TRBV28	ASTGTGYGYT
TRBJ1-2	TRBV4-2	ASSPDPHGRNYGYT
TRBJ1-1	TRBV2	AGRRTVNTEAF
TRBJ2-2	TRBV27	ASSPSSGRGGELF
TRBJ1-3	TRBV7-9	GLQGAVNTIY
TRBJ2-2	TRBV2	ASKGHLNTGELF
TRBJ2-1	TRBV6-2/TRBV6-3	ASSYGTGHYNEQF
TRBJ1-1	TRBV5-4	ASSLGGLNTEAF
TRBJ2-1	TRBV6-6	ASSYSSGIVNEQF
TRBJ1-1	TRBV9	ASSEGDRGRYATEAF
TRBJ2-1	TRBV7-2	ASSSGTGGHEQF
TRBJ1-3	TRBV2	ASTGSGNTIY
TRBJ1-6	TRBV6-1	ASSETGGFSPLH